This record concerns one T cell receptor (beta chain) sequence. Antigen specificity is unknown. This record belongs to a study of OX40 agonist ivuxolimab in advanced cancers. Study-level points and caveats: Those patients achieving a partial response at 0.1-3.0 mg/kg showed among the lowest clonal expansion.

TCRdb keeps only in-frame clones here, not all; method: immunoSEQ multiplex PCR. The profile shows 80,000 to 85,000 clones, approximately 86% of them singletons. V trimming: 0 bases; J trimming: 4 bases; junction bases outside the gene matches: 5. The length of the CDR3 is 16 residues. Germline-derived CDR1 and CDR2 are MRHNA and SNTAGT. The sequence was collected from an adult with an advanced solid tumor such as melanoma, head and neck, liver or kidney cancer. The sample consisted of CD4+ or CD8+ T cells sorted from blood, taken in a trial of the OX40 agonist ivuxolimab. The genes are TRBV6-4 and TRBJ2-1; 8 positions match TRBD2. CDR3 loop: CASSDSHGRGYNEQFF. The CDR3 DNA sequence: TGTGCCAGCAGTGACTCTCACGGGAGGGGGTACAATGAGCAGTTCTTC.